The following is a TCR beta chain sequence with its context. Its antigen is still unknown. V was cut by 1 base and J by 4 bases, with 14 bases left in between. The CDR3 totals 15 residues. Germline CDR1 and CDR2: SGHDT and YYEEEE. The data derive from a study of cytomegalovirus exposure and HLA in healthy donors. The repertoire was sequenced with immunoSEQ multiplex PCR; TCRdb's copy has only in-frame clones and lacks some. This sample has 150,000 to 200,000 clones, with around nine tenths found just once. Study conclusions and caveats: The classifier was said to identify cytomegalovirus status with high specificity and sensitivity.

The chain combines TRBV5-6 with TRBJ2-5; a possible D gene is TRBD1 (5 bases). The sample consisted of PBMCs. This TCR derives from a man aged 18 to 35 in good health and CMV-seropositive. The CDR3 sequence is CASSLLAAGRETQYF. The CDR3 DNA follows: TGTGCCAGCAGCTTGTTGGCCGCAGGGCGAGAGACCCAGTACTTC.